A selection of T cell receptor beta chains follows, all from one sample in a study of blood T cell repertoires in COVID-19. Data came from immunoSEQ multiplex PCR; TCRdb stores just in-frame clones and leaves some out. The table lists over 200,000 clones, 81% of them singletons, with 8% to 9% in the top ten. Material for sequencing was PBMCs or T cells enriched from blood (not recorded which). These receptors all come from a woman aged 50 to 60 with acute COVID-19. Each CDR3 is given without its conserved first and last residue.

V: TRBV19; J: TRBJ1-1; CDR3: ASKTGGGLNTEAF
V: TRBV18; J: TRBJ1-1; CDR3: ASSPNGNTEAF
V: TRBV6-5; J: TRBJ1-2; CDR3: ASVQGARGYT
V: TRBV6-5; J: TRBJ2-6; CDR3: ASSRQSSGANVLT
V: TRBV27; J: TRBJ1-4; CDR3: ASSHRGVGEKLF
V: TRBV5-5; J: TRBJ1-4; CDR3: ASSLWTAGGRRANEKLF
V: TRBV6-5; J: TRBJ2-1; CDR3: ASSAGGGEQF
V: TRBV28; J: TRBJ1-1; CDR3: ASSNSNTEAF
V: TRBV28; J: TRBJ2-3; CDR3: ASRLLAGGLDTQY
V: TRBV5-4; J: TRBJ2-1; CDR3: ASSLDRANEQF
V: TRBV5-4; J: TRBJ1-5; CDR3: ASSSQGANQPQH
V: TRBV28; J: TRBJ2-1; CDR3: ASSSAGGNSYNEQF
V: TRBV2; J: TRBJ2-7; CDR3: ASSNLGTSYEQY
V: TRBV9; J: TRBJ2-2; CDR3: ASSVAASATNTGELF
V: TRBV29-1; J: TRBJ2-5; CDR3: SVRRGGGETQY
V: TRBV7-6; J: TRBJ2-7; CDR3: ASSLQALSSYEQY
V: TRBV5-4; J: TRBJ2-7; CDR3: ASSLTGPGGEQY
V: TRBV11-1; J: TRBJ2-3; CDR3: ASSLKVAGGLDTQY
V: TRBV7-2; J: TRBJ2-7; CDR3: ASSYMGAGEQY
V: TRBV5-1; J: TRBJ2-5; CDR3: ASSAAGGRETQY
V: TRBV18; J: TRBJ2-1; CDR3: ASSTRTTSGYNEQF
V: TRBV6-5; J: TRBJ1-2; CDR3: ASSYSIQGVSYGYT
V: TRBV28; J: TRBJ1-4; CDR3: ASRLQGIGVEKLF
V: TRBV7-9; J: TRBJ2-2; CDR3: ARGDRGETGELF
V: TRBV5-8; J: TRBJ2-2; CDR3: ASSLVQVAGELF
V: TRBV25-1; J: TRBJ2-1; CDR3: ASGPLAGGENYNEQF
V: TRBV3-1/TRBV3-2; J: TRBJ2-4; CDR3: ASSQGTVSAKNIQY
V: TRBV25-1; J: TRBJ1-2; CDR3: ASSEGQGGYT
V: TRBV28; J: TRBJ1-1; CDR3: ASSLEQEQIEAF
V: TRBV28; J: TRBJ2-7; CDR3: ASSPELPAYEQY